This TCR beta chain was recovered during a study of tumor-infiltrating lymphocytes in primary liver carcinoma. Overall study context: Patients diagnosed with primary liver carcinoma received treatment through surgical resection. Every sample contained roughly 3.5 to 7.13 million productive TCRbeta reads, and these numbers were similar from one tissue type to another. Findings and limits, study-wide: Tumor-adjacent and tumor-blood pairs shared a smaller degree of overlap than tumor region pairs. Tumors had a top-250-clone fraction that was significantly higher than blood (p = 0.039).

Total RNA (around 500 ng) served as template for TCR beta cDNA synthesis primed by a constant-region primer. A slightly modified ARM-PCR protocol with three nested multiplex PCR rounds produced these TCR beta libraries. Each CDR3 protein gets one entry after TCRdb re-called the multiplex PCR reads with MiXCR. Of fewer than 400,000 distinct CDR3 sequences in the sample, less than 75% are singletons; the top ten hold roughly 8.9%. As regards this clonotype: Its antigen remains unidentified.

Researchers drew blood RNA from unsorted whole blood and extracted germline DNA as well. The sequenced sample consisted of peripheral blood. The source is a man aged 35 to 55 with primary liver carcinoma and hepatitis B virus infection.

CDR3 in amino acids: CASSWGPGTGGSYNSPLHF. The CDR3 coding sequence is TGTGCCAGCAGCTGGGGCCCCGGGACAGGGGGCTCCTATAATTCACCCCTCCACTTT. The rearrangement joins TRBV5-4 to TRBJ1-6; 11 nucleotides agree with TRBD1. V was clipped by 3 bases and J by 0 bases; unmatched bases: 8. This CDR3 spans 19 amino acids. In germline, CDR1 is SGHNT, CDR2 YYREEE (reference sequence).